This is a list of T cell receptor beta chains from one sample in a study of blood T cell repertoires in COVID-19. TCRdb's copy holds only in-frame clones and misses some; the assay was immunoSEQ multiplex PCR. The table has 250,000 to 300,000 clones, more than 75% seen once. The sample consisted of peripheral blood. Receptors were obtained from a woman aged 40 to 55 who had recovered from COVID-19. Each CDR3 is given with its conserved first and last residue.

J: TRBJ1-3; V: TRBV6-5; CDR3: CVSSPTPAPGNTIYF
J: TRBJ2-3; V: TRBV6-6; CDR3: CASKNRGGTDTQYF
J: TRBJ1-2; V: TRBV27; CDR3: CASSRQGSPLYGYTF
J: TRBJ2-2; V: TRBV3-1/TRBV3-2; CDR3: CASSQFQGAGELFF
J: TRBJ1-2; V: TRBV7-2; CDR3: CASSLAAGGGGYTF
J: TRBJ2-5; V: TRBV7-2; CDR3: CASSPRGLAGGQGTQYF
J: TRBJ1-1; V: TRBV6-6; CDR3: CASSRGYRQGLNTEAFF
J: TRBJ1-1; V: TRBV2; CDR3: CASSGAGTEAFF
J: TRBJ2-1; V: TRBV6-4; CDR3: CASSILAGASYNEQFF
J: TRBJ2-3; V: TRBV30; CDR3: CAWTDGGFGTDTQYF
J: TRBJ2-2; V: TRBV3-1/TRBV3-2; CDR3: CASSHRTRESTGELFF
J: TRBJ2-7; V: TRBV30; CDR3: CAWSVGSARVYEQYF
J: TRBJ2-7; V: TRBV6-6; CDR3: CASSSGLAEQYF
J: TRBJ2-7; V: TRBV5-1; CDR3: CASSPGSYEQYF
J: TRBJ1-5; V: TRBV30; CDR3: CAWRGRSNQPQHF
J: TRBJ2-4; V: TRBV21-1; CDR3: CASSAGPEAKNIQYF
J: TRBJ2-2; V: TRBV7-2; CDR3: CASSLGQGTGELFF
J: TRBJ1-3; V: TRBV10-3; CDR3: CAISPRPQEPGNTIYF
J: TRBJ2-4; V: TRBV29-1; CDR3: CSVSGLAGGSGNIQYF
J: TRBJ2-1; V: TRBV19; CDR3: CASSPRGLAGGYEQFF
J: TRBJ1-6; V: TRBV15; CDR3: CATSRDGGISSPLHF
J: TRBJ2-3; V: TRBV6-2/TRBV6-3; CDR3: CASSYRAEGDTQYF
J: TRBJ1-2; V: TRBV18; CDR3: CASSPPGQVFWTF
J: TRBJ2-7; V: TRBV18; CDR3: CASSPVGGAYEQYF
J: TRBJ1-2; V: TRBV19; CDR3: CASSIQGVVANGYTF
J: TRBJ1-4; V: TRBV9; CDR3: CASSVGGVATNEKLFF
J: TRBJ2-2; V: TRBV5-1; CDR3: CASSSTPDGVGELFF
J: TRBJ2-5; V: TRBV11-3; CDR3: CASSPVGRETQYF
J: TRBJ1-2; V: TRBV27; CDR3: CASSLSPRGLYGYTF
J: TRBJ1-5; V: TRBV7-8; CDR3: CASSTHRGGRNQPQHF
J: TRBJ2-3; V: TRBV27; CDR3: CASSFGGTDTQYF
J: TRBJ2-2; V: TRBV6-2/TRBV6-3; CDR3: CASRPPSNTGELFF
J: TRBJ2-7; V: TRBV9; CDR3: CASSAGLESEQYF
J: TRBJ1-4; V: TRBV27; CDR3: CASSLAGTGGKLFF
J: TRBJ1-5; V: TRBV6-2/TRBV6-3; CDR3: CASSRQTQGISNQPQHF
J: TRBJ2-1; V: TRBV6-5; CDR3: CASSQTSGSYNEQFF
J: TRBJ1-2; V: TRBV5-5; CDR3: CASSLVGDSNYGYTF
J: TRBJ1-2; V: TRBV7-2; CDR3: CASSPRTTGYTF
J: TRBJ1-5; V: TRBV3-1/TRBV3-2; CDR3: CASSQAWGGQPQHF
J: TRBJ2-7; V: TRBV5-4; CDR3: CASSFGYYEQYF
J: TRBJ2-1; V: TRBV15; CDR3: CATSTRDRDNNEQFF
J: TRBJ2-3; V: TRBV10-3; CDR3: CAISGGAGPGRDTQYF
J: TRBJ1-6; V: TRBV19; CDR3: CASSMAGGGSYNSPLHF
J: TRBJ2-1; V: TRBV5-1; CDR3: CASSLGLAGNEQFF
J: TRBJ1-1; V: TRBV6-1; CDR3: CASSDGGRNTEAFF
J: TRBJ1-3; V: TRBV27; CDR3: CASSPRTGVGNTIYF
J: TRBJ2-5; V: TRBV11-3; CDR3: CASSPGTGEGETQYF
J: TRBJ2-7; V: TRBV9; CDR3: CASRRNRGVYF
J: TRBJ1-4; V: TRBV19; CDR3: CASSRDPAGGAEKLFF
J: TRBJ2-2; V: TRBV19; CDR3: CASSIPTSALNTGELFF
J: TRBJ2-1; V: TRBV7-6; CDR3: CASSLSIVRGGRREGAYNEQFF
J: TRBJ1-2; V: TRBV18; CDR3: CASSPRQGGGYTF
J: TRBJ2-3; V: TRBV7-2; CDR3: CASSLGGRETDTQYF
J: TRBJ1-2; V: TRBV7-8; CDR3: CASSQRTGNYGYTF
J: TRBJ2-1; V: TRBV15; CDR3: CATSLSGNKADEQFF
J: TRBJ1-2; V: TRBV6-5; CDR3: CASSYSLAGRGYTF
J: TRBJ1-2; V: TRBV15; CDR3: CATSPRGPGVGGYTF
J: TRBJ2-3; V: TRBV18; CDR3: CASSTTDTQYF